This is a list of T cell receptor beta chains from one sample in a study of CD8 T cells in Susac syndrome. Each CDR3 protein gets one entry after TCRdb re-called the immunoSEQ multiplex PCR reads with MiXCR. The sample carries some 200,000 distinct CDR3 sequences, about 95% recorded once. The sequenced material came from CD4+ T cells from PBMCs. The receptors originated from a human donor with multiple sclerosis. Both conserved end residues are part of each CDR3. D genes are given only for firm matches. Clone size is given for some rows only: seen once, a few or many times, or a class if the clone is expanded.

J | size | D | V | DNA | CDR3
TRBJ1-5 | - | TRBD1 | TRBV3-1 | TGTGCCAGCAGCCAAGGGGACAGGGGATACAATCAGCCCCAGCATTTT | CASSQGDRGYNQPQHF
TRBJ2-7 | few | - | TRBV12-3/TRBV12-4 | TGTGCCAGCAGCCTCACTACAGGAGAGCAGTACTTC | CASSLTTGEQYF
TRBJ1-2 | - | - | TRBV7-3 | TGTGCCAGCAGTATGACAGGTCGCTATGGCTACACCTTC | CASSMTGRYGYTF
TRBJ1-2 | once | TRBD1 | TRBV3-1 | TGTGCCAGCAGCCGAGGACAGGGAGATAACTATGGCTACACCTTC | CASSRGQGDNYGYTF
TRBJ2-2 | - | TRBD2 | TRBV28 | TGTGCCAGCAGTCCCCTGGCGGGAGGGCCTGTTAGCGCCGGGGAGCTGTTTTTT | CASSPLAGGPVSAGELFF
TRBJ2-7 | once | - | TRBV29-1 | TGCAGCGTTGAAATGGGACGGCGTGACTACGAGCAGTACTTC | CSVEMGRRDYEQYF
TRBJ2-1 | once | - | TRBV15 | TGTGCCACCAGCAGAGAGAATGTAGGGGATGAGCAGTTCTTC | CATSRENVGDEQFF
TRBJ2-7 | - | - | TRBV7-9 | TGTGCCAGCAGTCACAGTTCCTCCTACGAGCAGTACTTC | CASSHSSSYEQYF
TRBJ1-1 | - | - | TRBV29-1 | TGCAGCGTTGAATTGACCGGGGGCACTGAAGCTTTCTTT | CSVELTGGTEAFF
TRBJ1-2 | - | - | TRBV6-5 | TGTGCCAGCTTTCGCGGGGGCTATGGCTACACCTTC | CASFRGGYGYTF
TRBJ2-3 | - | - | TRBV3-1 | TGTGCCAGCAGCCAAGATGTCCTGGATACGCAGTATTTT | CASSQDVLDTQYF
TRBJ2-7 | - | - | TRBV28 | TGTGCCAGCAGTGGGACACCGGGGGGCTACGAGCAGTACTTC | CASSGTPGGYEQYF
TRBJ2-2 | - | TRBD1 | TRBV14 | TGTGCCAGCAGCTTGGGACAGCCTCCCACCGGGGAGCTGTTTTTT | CASSLGQPPTGELFF
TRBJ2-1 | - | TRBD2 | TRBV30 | TGTGCCTGGAACAGGCGCGGGGGGTACAATGAGCAGTTCTTC | CAWNRRGGYNEQFF
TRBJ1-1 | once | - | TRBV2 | TGTGCCAGCAAGAAGGAGTTGCAGGACACTGAAGCTTTCTTT | CASKKELQDTEAFF
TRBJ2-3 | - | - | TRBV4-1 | TGCGCCAGCAGCCAAGATGGTCCAGGGGTAGATACGCAGTATTTT | CASSQDGPGVDTQYF
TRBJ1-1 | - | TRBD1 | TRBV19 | TGTGCCAGTATTGTTAGGGCAGGGGGCGACGGGACTGAAGCTTTCTTT | CASIVRAGGDGTEAFF
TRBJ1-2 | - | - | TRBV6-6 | TGTGCCTCCGCTTGGGGGGGTGGCTACACCTTC | CASAWGGGYTF
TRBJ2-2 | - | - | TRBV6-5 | TGTGCCAGCACCGGGGGTACCGGGGAGCTGTTTTTT | CASTGGTGELFF
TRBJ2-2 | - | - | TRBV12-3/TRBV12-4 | TGTGCCAGCAGTTTACGGAAGATTGACGGGGAGCTGTTTTTT | CASSLRKIDGELFF
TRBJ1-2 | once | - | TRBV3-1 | TGTGCCAGCAGCCAAGAGGATGTCAGGGCGAACGGCTACACCTTC | CASSQEDVRANGYTF
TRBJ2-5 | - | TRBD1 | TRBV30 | TGTGCCTGGGGCCCCGGACAGGGGGTGGGGGAGACCCAGTACTTC | CAWGPGQGVGETQYF
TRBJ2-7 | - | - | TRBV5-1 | TGCGCCAGCAGCTTGGACCAACGCTCTACCTCCTACGAGCAGTACTTC | CASSLDQRSTSYEQYF
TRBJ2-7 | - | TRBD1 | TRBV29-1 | TGCAGCGCGGGACAGGGAGAGCAGTACTTC | CSAGQGEQYF
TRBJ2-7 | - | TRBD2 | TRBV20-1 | TGCAGTGCTAACCTAGCGGGAGGGACCTACGAGCAGTACTTC | CSANLAGGTYEQYF
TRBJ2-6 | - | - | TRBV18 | TGTGCCAGCTCACCGGGCGGGTTCGGGGCCAACGTCCTGACTTTC | CASSPGGFGANVLTF
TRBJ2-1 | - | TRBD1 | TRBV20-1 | TGCAGTGCGCGACAGGGCTTCTACAATGAGCAGTTCTTC | CSARQGFYNEQFF
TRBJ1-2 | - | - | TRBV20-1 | TGCAGTGCTAGCAGGGGCGCGGGCGGCTACACCTTC | CSASRGAGGYTF
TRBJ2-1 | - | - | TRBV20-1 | TGCAGTGCTAGCCCAACTAGCTCCCCCACCTACAATGAGCAGTTCTTC | CSASPTSSPTYNEQFF
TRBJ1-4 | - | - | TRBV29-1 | TGCAGCGTTGCCCCTCAGGGAACTAATGAAAAACTGTTTTTT | CSVAPQGTNEKLFF
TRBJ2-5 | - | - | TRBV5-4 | TGTGCCAGCAGCTTGGCCGGAGGGGGGCAAGAGACCCAGTACTTC | CASSLAGGGQETQYF
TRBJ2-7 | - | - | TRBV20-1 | TGCAGTGCTGCCGGGAGATTCTACGAGCAGTACTTC | CSAAGRFYEQYF